This T cell receptor beta chain was sequenced during a study of T cell repertoires in cytomegalovirus infection. Study results and limitations: HLA-C-restricted CMV-specific TCR beta clonotypes prevailed in the ex vivo response.

V lost 1 base, J lost 5 bases, and 5 bases lay in between. The CDR3 has 12 residues. Germline V gene lookup returns CDR1 SEHNR and CDR2 FQNEAQ (reference sequence). MiXCR was run by TCRdb on the reads, yielding one entry per CDR3 protein. This table holds approximately 89,000 distinct CDR3 sequences, 29% found once. About this clonotype itself: What it binds is not known.

The specimen was CD8+ T cells from cultured PBMCs, collected from culture after CMV antigen stimulation. J is TRBJ1-1 and V is TRBV7-9; D not resolved. This clonotype was sampled from a human donor in good health (CMV status not recorded). Some clones in this sample may be carry-over from other donors' samples. Here the CDR3 reads CASSLGITEAFF. Here the CDR3 DNA reads TGTGCCAGCAGCTTAGGCATAACTGAAGCTTTCTTT.